The 30 T cell receptor beta chains below were found in one sample sequenced in a study of CD4 T cells in relation to SARS-CoV-2 and coronaviruses. Some clones are missing from TCRdb's copy, which holds only in-frame ones; the method was immunoSEQ multiplex PCR. The sample has under 14,000 clones, approximately 74% seen once; the top ten hold more than 15%. CD4+ T cells from unexposed donors were obtained before the COVID-19 pandemic (2011-2018). After ten to eleven days of culture, CD4+ T cells were isolated. Their target antigens are unknown. The sequencing sample was made of CD4+ T cells from PBMCs, cultured in vitro. The source of these receptors is a human donor in good health.

This clone was seen only once. The V and J genes are TRBV19 and TRBJ1-5; D is unresolved. V lost 4 bases to trimming and J lost 7 bases, with 14 bases between them. Germline V CDR1 and CDR2: LNHDA, SQIVND (reference sequence). CDR3 length: 14 residues. CDR3 region: CASSTPGGKQPQHF. In DNA form, the CDR3 reads TGTGCCAGTAGTACGCCGGGAGGGAAGCAGCCCCAGCATTTT. Full variable domain (rest looked up from reference TRBV19 and TRBJ1-5): DGGITQSPKYLFRKEGQNVTLSCEQNLNHDAMYWYRQDPGQGLRLIYYSQIVNDFQKGDIAEGYSVSREKKESFPLTVTSAQKNPTAFYLCASSTPGGKQPQHFGDGTRLSIL.

The chain couples TRBV6-6 to TRBJ1-2; 9 bases align to TRBD1. Germline assignment: CDR1 MNHNY and CDR2 SVGAGI (reference sequence). The CDR3 is 14 residues long. Trimming took 2 bases from V and 4 from J; bases not matched to a gene: 2. The CDR3 nucleotides are TGTGCCAGCAGTTACCGGACAGGGGCCTATGGCTACACCTTC. Its translation: CASSYRTGAYGYTF.

The rearrangement links TRBV7-2 to TRBJ2-2; D is unclear. The V gene lost 7 bases and the J gene lost 1 base, with 10 bases spanning the gap. Germline assignment: CDR1 SGHTA and CDR2 FQGNSA. This CDR3 region has 14 residues. CDR3 sequence (DNA): TGTGCCAGCACCCAGTGGGTGAACACCGGGGAGCTGTTTTTT. Its protein product is CASTQWVNTGELFF.

V usage is TRBV11-2 and J usage is TRBJ2-7; TRBD1 aligns across 8 bases. V lost 8 bases to trimming and J lost 4 bases; unmatched junction nucleotides: 13. This CDR3 has 15 amino acids. CDR1 and CDR2 (germline): SGHAT, FQNNGV. The CDR3, as DNA: TGTGCCAGCTTACTCGGGACAGGAGGCGGGTACGAGCAGTACTTC. The encoded protein is CASLLGTGGGYEQYF. The variable domain in full, completed from reference TRBV11-2 and TRBJ2-7, reads EAGVAQSPRYKIIEKRQSVAFWCNPISGHATLYWYQQILGQGPKLLIQFQNNGVVDDSQLPKDRFSAERLKGVDSTLKIQPAKLEDSAVYLCASLLGTGGGYEQYFGPGTRLTVT.

J is TRBJ2-3 and V is TRBV30; TRBD1 matches at 7 bases. CDR3 length equals 13 residues. V lost 7 bases, J lost 2 bases, and 6 bases stayed unmatched. CDR1 is GTSNPN, CDR2 SVGIG, per germline (reference sequence). The CDR3 DNA reads TGTGCCTTTTCGGGACAGCTCACAGATACGCAGTATTTT. This encodes CAFSGQLTDTQYF. Combining the CDR3 with reference TRBV30 and TRBJ2-3 gives the whole variable domain SQTIHQWPATLVQPVGSPLSLECTVEGTSNPNLYWYRQAAGRGLQLLFYSVGIGQISSEVPQNLSASRPQDRQFILSSKKLLLSDSGFYLCAFSGQLTDTQYFGPGTRLTVL.

The chain links TRBV4-2 to TRBJ1-4; D gene uncertain. In germline, CDR1 is LGHNA, CDR2 YNFKEQ. The CDR3 is 16 residues long. Between the trimmed V and J ends, which lost 1 base and 0 bases, there was a span of 9 bases. DNA of the CDR3: TGTGCCAGCAGCCAAGTTTTGAGCGCAACTAATGAAAAACTGTTTTTT. Encoded protein: CASSQVLSATNEKLFF.

This clone showed up just a few times. This chain links TRBV7-9 with TRBJ1-1, with a tentative D call TRBD1 (5 bases). The germline CDR1 and CDR2 sequences are SEHNR and FQNEAQ (reference sequence). The CDR3 consists of 14 residues. The V gene lost 8 bases and the J gene lost 1 base, with 14 bases spanning the gap. CDR3 region: CASSGEGPNTEAFF. Here the CDR3 DNA reads TGTGCCAGCTCCGGGGAGGGACCGAACACTGAAGCTTTCTTT.

This chain connects TRBV11-1 to TRBJ1-1; TRBD1 matches 7 bases. CDR1 SGHAT and CDR2 FQDESV come from the germline V gene (reference sequence). With V trimmed by 1 base and J by 4 bases, 6 bases remained unmatched. The CDR3 spans 15 residues. The CDR3 sequence: CASSLGYAGGTEAFF. The CDR3 nucleotides are TGTGCCAGCAGCTTAGGTTACGCAGGGGGCACTGAAGCTTTCTTT.

The chain employs TRBV27 and TRBJ2-1; D is uncertain. Germline V gene lookup returns CDR1 MNHEY and CDR2 SMNVEV (reference sequence). V shed 4 bases and J shed 3 bases, with 19 bases lying between them. This CDR3 comprises 17 residues. The CDR3 sequence: CASSSRLWDRLYNEQFF. In nucleotides, the CDR3 is TGTGCCAGCAGTTCCCGGCTATGGGATAGGCTCTACAATGAGCAGTTCTTC.

The V call is TRBV29-1, the J call TRBJ2-1, with TRBD2 identical over 14 bases. The V and J ends lost 1 base and 6 bases, in that order; junction bases with no gene match: 11. The CDR3 covers 18 residues. CDR1 and CDR2 (germline): SQVTM, ANQGSEA. CDR3 amino acids: CSVEVTSGRGVWGNEQFF. The CDR3 bases are TGCAGCGTTGAAGTGACTAGCGGGAGGGGAGTCTGGGGCAATGAGCAGTTCTTC.

The chain couples TRBV5-8 to TRBJ2-2, with unresolved D. Per the germline V gene, CDR1 is SGHTS and CDR2 is YDEGEE. The CDR3 contains 14 residues. Trimming cost V 1 base and J 6 bases, with 10 bases left between them. CDR3 in DNA: TGTGCCAGCAGCTTGACGGATTTGGCCGGGGAGCTGTTTTTT. Translation: CASSLTDLAGELFF.

This clone was observed a few times. The chain couples TRBV7-9 to TRBJ2-1; the D gene is possibly TRBD2 (5 bases). Germline CDR1 reads SEHNR; CDR2 reads FQNEAQ (reference sequence). Trimming removed 3 bases from V and 10 bases from J, with 19 bases in between. The CDR3 runs to 15 residues. The CDR3 bases are TGTGCCAGCAGCTTGTACGGAGGCCTCAACGGAGAGCAGTTCTTC. Protein: CASSLYGGLNGEQFF.

In its sample, this clone was seen once. The chain has TRBV10-3 and TRBJ1-2; D uncertain. Germline values: CDR1 ENHRY, CDR2 SYGVKD. Trimming removed 3 bases at V and 0 bases at J, with 11 bases between. The CDR3 spans 15 residues. The CDR3 sequence is CAISDQYHPNYGYTF. The CDR3 DNA follows: TGTGCCATCAGTGACCAATACCACCCTAACTATGGCTACACCTTC.

The J gene is TRBJ2-1, the V gene TRBV4-1; TRBD2 agrees at 8 bases. This CDR3 contains 17 residues. V shed 4 bases, J shed 7 bases, and the junction held 15 bases outside the gene matches. Germline values: CDR1 MGHRA, CDR2 YSYEKL. The CDR3 DNA reads as TGCGCCAGCAGCCGCGGAGGACTAGCTATTTTGGGGAATGAGCAGTTCTTC. This codes for CASSRGGLAILGNEQFF.

The chain couples TRBV5-4 to TRBJ1-3, with 7 bases identical to TRBD1. The CDR3 is made up of 14 amino acids. The ends lost 7 bases at V and 2 bases at J; junction bases unmatched: 6. Per germline, CDR1 SGHNT and CDR2 YYREEE (reference sequence). The CDR3 region is CASRPTGAGNTIYF. CDR3 nucleotide sequence: TGTGCCAGCCGCCCCACAGGGGCTGGAAACACCATATATTTT.

As to this clone: The sample holds other DNA sequences that translate to the same CDR3. The chain recombines TRBV7-2 with TRBJ1-1; TRBD1 might be the D (5 bases). V gave up 4 bases and J gave up 1 base, with 7 bases separating them. The CDR3 contains 13 residues. CDR1 and CDR2 from the germline V gene are SGHTA and FQGNSA. The CDR3 is CASSSDRNTEAFF. In DNA, the CDR3 is TGTGCCAGCAGCTCTGACAGGAACACTGAAGCTTTCTTT.

The rearrangement uses TRBV9 and TRBJ2-5; D tentatively reads TRBD1 or TRBD2 (5 bases each). Germline CDR1 and CDR2: SGDLS and YYNGEE. Trimming pared 4 bases from V and 0 bases from J, leaving 13 bases between. CDR3 length: 15 residues. Here the CDR3 reads CASSKRTSYQETQYF. In nucleotides, the CDR3 is TGTGCCAGCAGCAAGCGGACATCGTACCAAGAGACCCAGTACTTC.

The chain employs TRBV29-1 and TRBJ2-6, with D hard to call. This CDR3 spans 14 amino acids. The V gene's germline CDR1 is SQVTM and CDR2 ANQGSEA. Trimming pared 6 bases from V and 0 bases from J, leaving 9 bases between. This chain's CDR3 is CSVPVRSGANVLTF. CDR3 bases: TGCAGCGTCCCTGTCCGCTCTGGGGCCAACGTCCTGACTTTC. The whole variable domain, filled in from reference TRBV29-1 and TRBJ2-6, reads SAVISQKPSRDICQRGTSLTIQCQVDSQVTMMFWYRQQPGQSLTLIATANQGSEATYESGFVIDKFPISRPNLTFSTLTVSNMSPEDSSIYLCSVPVRSGANVLTFGAGSRLTVL.

The V gene is TRBV27, the J gene TRBJ2-2; no clear D. The germline V and J ends were trimmed by 3 bases and 5 bases, with 4 bases remaining between them. In germline, CDR1 is MNHEY, CDR2 SMNVEV (reference sequence). CDR3 length equals 12 residues. The CDR3 DNA sequence: TGTGCCAGCAGTTTTTATACCGGGGAGCTGTTTTTT. Residues: CASSFYTGELFF.

The V call is TRBV11-3, the J call TRBJ2-1; 10 bases match TRBD2. Germline lookup yields CDR1 SGHNT and CDR2 YENEEA. The V gene end was trimmed by 5 bases and the J gene end by 6 bases; junction bases not matched to a gene: 7. The CDR3 is made up of 15 amino acids. CDR3 sequence (DNA): TGTGCCAGCAGCCCATTAGCGGGAGGTCCCAATGAGCAGTTCTTC. Its translation: CASSPLAGGPNEQFF.

A few counts support this clone. This chain joins TRBV28 and TRBJ2-1; a possible D gene is TRBD2 (6 bases). The CDR3 consists of 14 residues. Germline CDR1 is MDHEN and CDR2 is SYDVKM. The germline V and J ends were trimmed by 5 bases and 4 bases, with 12 bases remaining between them. The CDR3 bases are TGTGCCAGCAGTGGGAGCGGGCCTTACAATGAGCAGTTCTTC. It encodes CASSGSGPYNEQFF.

This clone has more than one count but fewer than ten. The CDR3 DNA is TGTGCCAGTACCATGACTAGCGGAACAGATACGCAGTATTTT. It specifies CASTMTSGTDTQYF. J is TRBJ2-3 and V is TRBV19; 9 nucleotides match TRBD2. This CDR3 has 14 residues. V gave up 7 bases and J gave up 3 bases; unmatched junction bases: 5. Germline V gene data show CDR1 as LNHDA and CDR2 as SQIVND (reference sequence).

This clone has a handful of counts. The chain recombines TRBV6-6 with TRBJ2-7, with 8 positions matching TRBD1. The CDR3 has 16 amino acids. J was trimmed by 1 base and V by 11 bases; bases with no gene match: 16. Germline values: CDR1 MNHNY, CDR2 SVGAGI (reference sequence). CDR3 DNA: TGTGCCCACCAGTTAGGACAGGGTCACTCGTCCTACGAGCAGTACTTC. Its translation is CAHQLGQGHSSYEQYF.

The chain has TRBV5-1 and TRBJ2-5; D is uncertain. The V gene's germline CDR1 is SGHRS and CDR2 YFSETQ. The V end was cut by 3 bases, the J end by 5 bases, with 8 bases between. The CDR3 is 12 residues long. The CDR3 nucleotides read TGCGCCAGCAGCTATAGTTTGGAGACCCAGTACTTC. Amino acids: CASSYSLETQYF.

This chain connects TRBV6-7 to TRBJ2-7, with D perhaps matching TRBD1 or TRBD2 (5 bases each). TRBV6-7 is assigned to the ORF class and has an uncertain function. V was cut by 8 bases and J by 6 bases, with 14 bases left in between. CDR3 length equals 12 residues. The CDR3: CASYHEGPEQYF. In DNA, the CDR3 is TGTGCCAGCTACCACGAGGGGCCCGAGCAGTACTTC.

The chain carries TRBV20-1 and TRBJ1-1, with D unresolved. The CDR3 extends over 11 amino acids. The germline V gene encodes CDR1 DFQATT and CDR2 SNEGSKA (reference sequence). Trimming left V 6 bases short and J 1 base short, with 6 bases between. The CDR3 region is CSAGGNTEAFF. In DNA, the CDR3 is TGCAGTGCGGGAGGGAACACTGAAGCTTTCTTT.

The chain carries TRBV6-5 and TRBJ2-4, with 7 positions matching TRBD2. With V trimmed by 4 bases and J by 2 bases, 8 bases remained unmatched. The CDR3 is 16 residues long. The V gene's germline CDR1 is MNHEY and CDR2 SVGAGI. The CDR3 loop reads CASSSHGGGSKNIQYF. DNA of the CDR3: TGTGCCAGCAGTTCCCACGGGGGAGGGTCCAAAAACATTCAGTACTTC.

J is TRBJ1-3 and V is TRBV28; D is possibly TRBD1 (5 bases). V was cut by 6 bases and J by 3 bases, with 27 bases left in between. The CDR3 extends over 19 amino acids. Germline assignment: CDR1 MDHEN and CDR2 SYDVKM. CDR3 residues: CASSQYPIDSLRFGNTIYF. DNA of the CDR3: TGTGCCAGCAGCCAATACCCCATCGACAGTCTACGTTTTGGAAACACCATATATTTT.

This chain uses TRBV7-8 with TRBJ2-5; D call uncertain. The germline V gene has CDR1 SGHVS and CDR2 FQNEAQ. The CDR3 loop spans 14 amino acids. The V gene lost 0 bases and the J gene lost 2 bases, with 7 bases spanning the gap. CDR3 in amino acids: CASSLAIAQETQYF. CDR3 DNA: TGTGCCAGCAGCTTAGCCATAGCTCAAGAGACCCAGTACTTC.

The chain has TRBV4-3 and TRBJ2-3; 11 bases fit TRBD2. J gave up 5 bases and V 0 bases, and 4 bases lay outside the gene matches. There are 16 residues in the CDR3. Germline CDR1 LGHNA, CDR2 YSLEER. CDR3 DNA: TGCGCCAGCAGCCAAGATCCTAGCGGGAGGTTAGATACGCAGTATTTT. Protein sequence: CASSQDPSGRLDTQYF.